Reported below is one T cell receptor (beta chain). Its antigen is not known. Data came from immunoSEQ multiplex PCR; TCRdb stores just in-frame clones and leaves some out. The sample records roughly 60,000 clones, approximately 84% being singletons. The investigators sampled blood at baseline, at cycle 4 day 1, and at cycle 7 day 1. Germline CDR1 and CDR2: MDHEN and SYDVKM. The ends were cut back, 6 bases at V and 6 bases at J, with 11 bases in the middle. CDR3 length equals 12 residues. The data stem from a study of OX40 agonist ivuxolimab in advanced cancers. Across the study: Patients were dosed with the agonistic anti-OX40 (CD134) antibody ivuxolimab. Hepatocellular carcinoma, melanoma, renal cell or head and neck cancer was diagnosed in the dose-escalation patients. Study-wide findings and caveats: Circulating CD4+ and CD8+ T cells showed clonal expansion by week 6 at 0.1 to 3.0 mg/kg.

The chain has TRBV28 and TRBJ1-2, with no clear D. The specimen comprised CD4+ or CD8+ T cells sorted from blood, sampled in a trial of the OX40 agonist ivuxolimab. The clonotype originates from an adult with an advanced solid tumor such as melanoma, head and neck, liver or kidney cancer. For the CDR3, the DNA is TGTGCCAGCAGCGCGAGGTTCAATGGCTACACCTTC. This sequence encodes CASSARFNGYTF.